Listed here are 5 T cell receptor beta chains from one sample, sequenced in a study of blood T cell repertoires in COVID-19. Assay used: immunoSEQ multiplex PCR; TCRdb lists only in-frame clones, some missing. The sample has around 260,000 clones, roughly four fifths seen once. Source material: PBMCs or T cells enriched from blood (not recorded which). These receptor sequences come from a man younger than 40 with acute COVID-19.

This chain joins TRBV6-5 and TRBJ1-1, with TRBD1 as a possible D gene (5 bases). Germline-derived CDR1 and CDR2 are MNHEY and SVGAGI. V lost 3 bases to trimming and J lost 3 bases, with 14 bases between them. The CDR3 totals 15 residues. In DNA, the CDR3 is TGTGCCAGCAGTTATAGGGGTGTCACCGACACTGAAGCTTTCTTT. Its protein is CASSYRGVTDTEAFF.

This chain links TRBV27 with TRBJ2-3; a possible D gene is TRBD1 (6 bases). CDR3 length: 13 amino acids. Germline V gene lookup returns CDR1 MNHEY and CDR2 SMNVEV (reference sequence). Trimming left V 7 bases short and J 6 bases short, with 14 bases between. The chain's CDR3 is CASTFQRGDTQYF. The CDR3 DNA follows: TGTGCCAGCACCTTCCAAAGGGGGGATACGCAGTATTTT.

The chain joins TRBV15 to TRBJ2-2; the D gene is possibly TRBD2 (6 bases). The CDR3 sequence is 14 residues long. Germline CDR1 reads LNHNV; CDR2 reads YYDKDF (reference sequence). Deletions cut 4 bases from V and 7 bases from J, with 13 bases between. The CDR3 spells CATSTRRADGELFF. CDR3 nucleotides: TGTGCCACCAGCACTAGGAGGGCAGACGGGGAGCTGTTTTTT.

The rearrangement uses TRBV28 and TRBJ1-5; no definite D call. The CDR3 consists of 12 residues. V shed 10 bases and J shed 4 bases, with 11 bases lying between them. Per germline, CDR1 MDHEN and CDR2 SYDVKM. The CDR3 bases are TGTGCCACGGAGGCTCGAAATCAGCCCCAGCATTTT. This sequence encodes CATEARNQPQHF.

The J gene is TRBJ1-1, the V gene TRBV6-4; D not resolved. This CDR3 has 13 residues. Germline V lookup: CDR1 MRHNA, CDR2 SNTAGT. Between the trimmed V and J ends, which lost 3 bases and 4 bases, there was a span of 9 bases. The CDR3 loop reads CASSEREGTEAFF. DNA for the CDR3: TGTGCCAGCAGTGAGAGGGAGGGCACTGAAGCTTTCTTT.